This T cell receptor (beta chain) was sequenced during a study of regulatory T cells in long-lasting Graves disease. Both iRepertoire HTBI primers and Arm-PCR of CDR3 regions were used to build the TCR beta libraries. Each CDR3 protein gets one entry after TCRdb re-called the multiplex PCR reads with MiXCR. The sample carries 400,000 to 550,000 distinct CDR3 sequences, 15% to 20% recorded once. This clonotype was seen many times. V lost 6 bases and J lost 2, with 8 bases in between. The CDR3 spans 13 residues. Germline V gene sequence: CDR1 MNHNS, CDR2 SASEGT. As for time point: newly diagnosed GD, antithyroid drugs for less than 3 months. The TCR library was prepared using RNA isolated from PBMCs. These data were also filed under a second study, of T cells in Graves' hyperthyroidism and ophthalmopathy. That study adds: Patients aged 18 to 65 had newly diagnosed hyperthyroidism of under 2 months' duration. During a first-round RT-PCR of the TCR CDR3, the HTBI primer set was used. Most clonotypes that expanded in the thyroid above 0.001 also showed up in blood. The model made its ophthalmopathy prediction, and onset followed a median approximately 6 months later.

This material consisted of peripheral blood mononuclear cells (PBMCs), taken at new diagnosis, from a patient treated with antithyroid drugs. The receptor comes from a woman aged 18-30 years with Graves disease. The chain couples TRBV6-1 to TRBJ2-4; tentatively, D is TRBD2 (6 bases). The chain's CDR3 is CASSRDSKNIQYF. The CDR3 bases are TGTGCCAGCAGCCGGGACTCCAAAAACATTCAGTACTTC.